Listed here are 27 T cell receptor beta chains from one sample, sequenced in a study of cytomegalovirus exposure and HLA in healthy donors. Both 60 Vbeta primers and 13 Jbeta primers went into the PCR. Assay used: immunoSEQ multiplex PCR; TCRdb lists only in-frame clones, some missing. This table holds fewer than 150,000 clones, roughly 80% found once. Sequencing was done on a sample of PBMCs. These receptors came from a middle-aged man in good health and CMV-seropositive.

This clone was observed a handful of times. Within the sample, other DNA sequences also encode this same CDR3. The J gene is TRBJ1-5, the V gene TRBV5-1; maybe TRBD1 (5 bases). Deletions cut 2 bases from V and 0 bases from J, with 9 bases between. This CDR3 has 15 amino acids. The V gene's germline CDR1 is SGHRS and CDR2 YFSETQ. The chain's CDR3 is CASSFSGDSNQPQHF. The DNA of the CDR3 is TGCGCCAGCAGCTTTTCGGGGGATAGCAATCAGCCCCAGCATTTT.

The CDR3 nucleotides read TGCGCCAGCAGCTTGGGCCCGACAGGGAATTTCTACGAGCAGTACTTC. The encoded protein is CASSLGPTGNFYEQYF. The V gene is TRBV5-1, the J gene TRBJ2-7, with 7 positions matching TRBD1. The CDR3 consists of 16 residues. From germline, CDR1 is SGHRS and CDR2 YFSETQ. Germline trimming cut 0 bases from V and 3 bases from J; bases unmatched to any gene: 9.

V usage is TRBV5-4 and J usage is TRBJ2-1; maybe TRBD1 (6 bases). The V gene's germline CDR1 is SGHNT and CDR2 YYREEE (reference sequence). Trimming cost V 4 bases and J 7 bases, with 12 bases left between them. This CDR3 has 13 amino acids. DNA for the CDR3: TGTGCCAGCAGCAGCACCCAGGGGAATGAGCAGTTCTTC. Protein sequence: CASSSTQGNEQFF.

The CDR3 DNA is TGTGCCAGCAGCTCCGGGGACATTCGTGGTCAGCCCCAGCATTTT. This translates into CASSSGDIRGQPQHF. The V gene is TRBV7-9, the J gene TRBJ1-5, with a weak D call TRBD1 (6 bases). The germline CDR1 and CDR2 sequences are SEHNR and FQNEAQ (reference sequence). V shed 4 bases and J shed 6 bases, with 16 bases lying between them. This CDR3 spans 15 amino acids.

The V call is TRBV7-8, the J call TRBJ1-1; 10 positions agree with TRBD1. Germline CDR1 and CDR2: SGHVS and FQNEAQ. V lost 4 bases to trimming and J lost 11 bases; unmatched junction nucleotides: 10. The CDR3 has 14 residues. CDR3 sequence: CASSSVPGQGWAFF. CDR3 nucleotide sequence: TGTGCCAGCAGCTCTGTCCCGGGACAGGGGTGGGCTTTCTTT.

This chain uses TRBV6-6 with TRBJ1-5; D is unclear. CDR3 size: 14 residues. With 6 bases removed from V and 6 bases from J, the gap between germline ends came to 15 bases. The germline gives CDR1 MNHNY, CDR2 SVGAGI (reference sequence). The CDR3 bases are TGTGCCAGCAGCCCCCTTGTGGGCCCTCAGCCCCAGCATTTT. Encoded protein: CASSPLVGPQPQHF.

CDR3 DNA: TGTGCCAGCAGTGAAGCGTGGGACATTAATCAGCCCCAGCATTTT. Translation: CASSEAWDINQPQHF. The chain links TRBV2 to TRBJ1-5, with D possibly TRBD1 on 6 matching bases. The V and J ends lost 0 bases and 4 bases respectively, with 10 bases between them. The V gene's germline CDR1 is SNHLY and CDR2 FYNNEI. The CDR3 loop spans 15 amino acids. The whole variable domain, filled in from reference TRBV2 and TRBJ1-5, reads EPEVTQTPSHQVTQMGQEVILRCVPISNHLYFYWYRQILGQKVEFLVSFYNNEISEKSEIFDDQFSVERPDGSNFTLKIRSTKLEDSAMYFCASSEAWDINQPQHFGDGTRLSIL.

This clone has just one count. The gene calls are TRBV10-3 and TRBJ1-5; D is unclear. Germline loops: CDR1 ENHRY, CDR2 SYGVKD. The CDR3 consists of 14 residues. V was pared by 3 bases and J by 5 bases, with 11 bases between. The CDR3 region is CAISDSSGDQPQHF. The CDR3 DNA reads TGTGCCATCAGTGACAGCTCCGGAGATCAGCCCCAGCATTTT.

A few counts support this clone. The chain is built from TRBV13 and TRBJ1-2, with D unclear. Per germline, CDR1 PRHDT and CDR2 FYEKMQ (reference sequence). This CDR3 has 12 amino acids. V lost 3 bases and J 4 bases, leaving 6 bases between the germline ends. Here the CDR3 reads CASSLGAYGYTF. CDR3 DNA: TGTGCCAGCAGCTTGGGAGCCTATGGCTACACCTTC.

This chain connects TRBV10-3 to TRBJ1-6, with D perhaps TRBD1 (6 bases). The germline V gene encodes CDR1 ENHRY and CDR2 SYGVKD. The V and J ends lost 0 bases and 5 bases respectively, with 11 bases between them. CDR3 size: 16 residues. The CDR3 reads CAISESPGTHNSPLHF. CDR3 nucleotide sequence: TGTGCCATCAGTGAGTCCCCCGGGACACATAATTCACCCCTCCACTTT.

This chain links TRBV7-2 with TRBJ2-7; a possible D gene is TRBD1 (6 bases). The V end was cut by 3 bases, the J end by 1 base, with 13 bases between. Germline lookup yields CDR1 SGHTA and CDR2 FQGNSA. The CDR3 has 15 amino acids. In nucleotides, the CDR3 is TGTGCCAGCAGCTTGAGGGGGACGGTGTCCTACGAGCAGTACTTC. It specifies CASSLRGTVSYEQYF.

This clone appeared a few times. This chain uses TRBV2 with TRBJ2-2, with D hard to call. In germline, CDR1 is SNHLY, CDR2 FYNNEI. The CDR3 sequence is 15 residues long. V gave up 5 bases and J gave up 4 bases, with 14 bases separating them. The DNA for the CDR3 is TGTGCCAGCAGTACGGTGCCTCCGGGCACCGGGGAGCTGTTTTTT. This encodes CASSTVPPGTGELFF.

The rearrangement links TRBV21-1 to TRBJ1-6; the table calls TRBD1, which could not be checked here. TRBV21-1 is classified as a pseudogene. This CDR3 is 12 amino acids long. The CDR3 protein is CACRDTARSPLF. The CDR3 DNA follows: TGTGCCTGCCGGGACACAGCCCGGTCCCCGTTATTT.

In regard to this clone: Within the sample, other DNA sequences also encode this same CDR3. The chain joins TRBV7-8 to TRBJ1-5; D is perhaps TRBD1 (5 bases). CDR1 is SGHVS and CDR2 is FQNEAQ in the germline V gene. The length of the CDR3 is 13 residues. V was clipped by 2 bases and J by 4 bases, with 6 bases between them. CDR3 bases: TGTGCCAGCAGCTTACAGGGTAATCAGCCCCAGCATTTT. It translates to CASSLQGNQPQHF. Full variable domain (missing parts from reference TRBV7-8 and TRBJ1-5): GAGVSQSPRYKVAKRGQDVALRCDPISGHVSLFWYQQALGQGPEFLTYFQNEAQLDKSGLPSDRFFAERPEGSVSTLKIQRTQQEDSAVYLCASSLQGNQPQHFGDGTRLSIL.

This chain uses TRBV7-8 with TRBJ1-5; D not certain. The CDR3 sequence is 13 residues long. CDR1 SGHVS and CDR2 FQNEAQ come from the germline V gene. V shed 3 bases and J shed 4 bases, with 7 bases lying between them. The CDR3 region is CASSFDTNQPQHF. The CDR3 DNA reads as TGTGCCAGCAGCTTCGACACTAATCAGCCCCAGCATTTT.

CDR3 sequence (DNA): TGCGCCAGCAGCCAAGAATACATGAACACCGGGGAGCTGTTTTTT. This gives the protein CASSQEYMNTGELFF. The chain employs TRBV4-1 and TRBJ2-2; D call uncertain. Trimming stripped 0 bases from V and 1 base from J, with 6 bases between. CDR1 and CDR2 (germline): MGHRA, YSYEKL. This CDR3 has 15 residues.

The CDR3 loop reads CASSFGGLYEQYF. In nucleotides, the CDR3 is TGCGCCAGCAGCTTTGGTGGACTTTACGAGCAGTACTTC. V gene TRBV5-1 combines with J gene TRBJ2-7; TRBD2 is a possible D gene (5 bases). The V gene lost 2 bases and the J gene lost 4 bases, with 10 bases spanning the gap. Germline V gives CDR1 SGHRS, CDR2 YFSETQ. This CDR3 has 13 residues.

The chain uses TRBV21-1 and TRBJ1-4; TRBD1, the D gene given by the table, was not confirmed from the DNA. TRBV21-1 is an annotated pseudogene. The CDR3 consists of 15 residues. The CDR3 sequence is CASIAGTGDNEKLFF. CDR3 coding DNA: TGTGCCAGCATCGCCGGGACAGGCGATAATGAAAAACTGTTTTTT.

The genes are TRBV28 and TRBJ1-5, with a possible D match to TRBD1 (6 bases). The CDR3 is 16 amino acids. Between the trimmed V and J ends, which lost 7 bases and 0 bases, there was a span of 16 bases. Germline V gene sequence: CDR1 MDHEN, CDR2 SYDVKM. The CDR3 nucleotides read TGTGCCAGCACAACTAGAGGGGGTTATAGCAATCAGCCCCAGCATTTT. Protein: CASTTRGGYSNQPQHF.

This rearrangement joins TRBV27 to TRBJ2-5, with a possible D match to TRBD2 (5 bases). V was clipped by 3 bases and J by 2 bases, with 13 bases between them. CDR3 length: 15 residues. Germline V gene lookup returns CDR1 MNHEY and CDR2 SMNVEV (reference sequence). The CDR3, as DNA: TGTGCCAGCAGTTTTACCCGTAGCGCACAAGAGACCCAGTACTTC. Translated: CASSFTRSAQETQYF.

The chain is built from TRBV27 and TRBJ2-2; 9 nucleotides line up with TRBD1. With 5 bases clipped from V and 1 base from J, the junction kept 5 bases outside the gene matches. CDR3 length: 16 residues. Germline CDR1 is MNHEY and CDR2 is SMNVEV (reference sequence). This CDR3 is CASSPRQGVNTGELFF. The CDR3 DNA is TGTGCCAGCAGTCCGAGACAGGGGGTGAACACCGGGGAGCTGTTTTTT.

The chain links TRBV27 to TRBJ2-7; 7 bases are shared with TRBD2. This CDR3 has 14 residues. In germline, CDR1 is MNHEY, CDR2 SMNVEV (reference sequence). The trim removed 2 bases at V and 12 bases at J, leaving 13 bases unmatched. In nucleotides, the CDR3 is TGTGCCAGCAGTTTAAATGGGAGGGCCGGAGGACTGTACTTC. This encodes CASSLNGRAGGLYF.

The V gene is TRBV7-8, the J gene TRBJ1-4; the D is unclear. V was shortened by 1 base and J by 4 bases, with 10 bases between the two germline ends. This CDR3 contains 15 residues. Germline V CDR1 and CDR2: SGHVS, FQNEAQ. CDR3 coding DNA: TGTGCCAGCAGCTTAGGTGCCAGAATTAATGAAAAACTGTTTTTT. Translating it yields CASSLGARINEKLFF.

The gene calls are TRBV19 and TRBJ2-3, with a possible D match to TRBD2 (5 bases). This CDR3 is 15 amino acids long. Trimming took 3 bases from V and 2 from J, leaving 12 bases between them. Germline lookup yields CDR1 LNHDA and CDR2 SQIVND (reference sequence). The CDR3 region has the DNA TGTGCCAGTAGTATTCAGGAGAGGGCCACAGATACGCAGTATTTT. Residues: CASSIQERATDTQYF.

The rearrangement links TRBV18 to TRBJ2-1; no clear D gene. V was cut by 3 bases and J by 2 bases, with 11 bases left in between. In germline, CDR1 is KGHSH, CDR2 LQKENI. The CDR3 consists of 15 residues. The CDR3, as DNA: TGTGCCAGCTCACCGTGGCGGAACACCTACAATGAGCAGTTCTTC. Translation: CASSPWRNTYNEQFF.

V and J are TRBV27 and TRBJ2-5, with 13 positions matching TRBD2. J lost 2 bases, V lost 5 bases, and 5 bases had no gene match. Germline V lookup: CDR1 MNHEY, CDR2 SMNVEV (reference sequence). CDR3 length equals 16 residues. Here the CDR3 reads CASSPLGLAGQETQYF. In DNA form, the CDR3 reads TGTGCCAGCAGTCCATTGGGACTAGCGGGGCAAGAGACCCAGTACTTC.

The chain uses TRBV27 and TRBJ2-1; D possibly corresponds to TRBD2 (6 bases). The CDR3 spans 14 residues. The V gene lost 0 bases and the J gene lost 4 bases, with 7 bases spanning the gap. In germline, CDR1 is MNHEY, CDR2 SMNVEV (reference sequence). CDR3 region: CASSLSEGYNEQFF. The CDR3 region has the DNA TGTGCCAGCAGTTTATCGGAGGGTTACAATGAGCAGTTCTTC.